This T cell receptor (beta chain) was documented in a study of T-cell reconstitution after alpha-beta-depleted transplantation in children. Molecular barcoding with unique molecular identifiers was used for the TCRbeta library. A single record per CDR3 protein comes from TCRdb applying MiXCR to the PCR reads. The sample holds over 300,000 distinct CDR3 sequences; around a tenth are singletons and the top ten take 2% to 3%. This clonotype was found a few times. The CDR3 is made up of 16 amino acids. Trimming cost V 5 bases and J 2 bases; bases outside gene matches: 9. The starting material was PBMCs from the stem cell graft donor, obtained from the stem cell graft. The receptor was derived from a human donor who donated a stem cell graft to a child with acute lymphoblastic leukemia. The chain carries TRBV12-3 or TRBV12-4 and TRBJ2-1, with 7 positions matching TRBD2. As DNA, the CDR3 is TGTGCCAGCAGTCCGGCCCTAGCGGCGGCCTACAATGAGCAGTTCTTC. This gives the protein CASSPALAAAYNEQFF.